The 10 T cell receptor beta chains listed next were all sequenced from one sample in a study of CD8 T cells in ankylosing spondylitis. Study outcomes and limitations: It appeared that ankylosing spondylitis blood was characterized by a TCR beta motif of 8 or 9 highly homologous variants.

These receptors' antigens are unknown. From the 5' RACE reads, TCRdb called clonotypes with MiXCR, one entry per CDR3 protein. The sample has 400,000 or so distinct CDR3 sequences, around 26% seen once. Sequencing used blood, either unsorted or a sorted T cell fraction (not recorded which). The receptors here all came from a male donor with ankylosing spondylitis.

This chain links TRBV12-3 or TRBV12-4 with TRBJ2-1, with TRBD1 identical over 10 bases. The CDR3 is made up of 15 amino acids. The V segment lost 4 bases and the J segment 2 bases; nucleotides outside the gene matches: 2. The CDR3 reads CASSWGQGTYNEQFF. As DNA, the CDR3 is TGTGCCAGCAGTTGGGGACAGGGGACCTACAATGAGCAGTTCTTC.

This clonotype was seen a few times. The V call is TRBV20-1, the J call TRBJ1-2; D remains ambiguous. V was pared by 5 bases and J by 7 bases, with 8 bases between. Germline CDR1 reads DFQATT; CDR2 reads SNEGSKA (reference sequence). The length of the CDR3 is 10 residues. The DNA of the CDR3 is TGCAGTGCTGGCGGGGTTGGCTACACCTTC. Amino acids: CSAGGVGYTF.

This clonotype has only a few counts. The chain employs TRBV7-9 and TRBJ2-1; D tentatively reads TRBD1 or TRBD2 (5 bases each). The CDR3 extends over 15 amino acids. Deletions cut 6 bases from V and 4 bases from J, with 16 bases between. Germline CDR1 SEHNR, CDR2 FQNEAQ (reference sequence). The CDR3 sequence is CASRPNGTVYNEQFF. The CDR3 DNA sequence: TGTGCCAGCAGACCAAACGGGACGGTATACAATGAGCAGTTCTTC.

CDR3: CASSHATGAVFAFF. CDR3 nucleotides: TGTGCCAGCAGCCACGCTACAGGGGCTGTTTTTGCTTTCTTT. The rearrangement joins TRBV3-1 to TRBJ1-1, with 7 bases lining up with TRBD1. The germline V gene encodes CDR1 LGHDT and CDR2 YNNKEL (reference sequence). The V segment lost 3 bases and the J segment 11 bases; nucleotides outside the gene matches: 12. The CDR3 length is 14 residues.

The rearrangement uses TRBV5-1 and TRBJ1-1; D is undetermined. V dropped 7 bases and J dropped 0 bases, with 10 bases sitting between them. The CDR3 has 13 residues. Germline V CDR1 and CDR2: SGHRS, YFSETQ. CDR3 region: CASRKSLNTEAFF. The CDR3 region has the DNA TGCGCCAGCCGAAAGAGCTTGAACACTGAAGCTTTCTTT.

In DNA form, the CDR3 reads TGCAGTGCTAGTGGGACAGCGGGCGCTGGAAACACCATATATTTT. Encoded protein: CSASGTAGAGNTIYF. The chain has TRBV20-1 and TRBJ1-3; 7 nucleotides align to TRBD1. Germline values: CDR1 DFQATT, CDR2 SNEGSKA (reference sequence). The CDR3 covers 15 residues. The V gene end was trimmed by 3 bases and the J gene end by 2 bases; junction bases not matched to a gene: 7.

In this sample, this clonotype turned up many times. The junction departs from the called germline gene at one end, perhaps through a read error. The chain couples TRBV5-1 to TRBJ2-1; TRBD2 is a possible D gene (6 bases). From germline, CDR1 is SGHRS and CDR2 YFSETQ. There are 16 residues in the CDR3. The CDR3 bases are TGCGCCAGCAGCTTGGCCGGCGGGGACTCCCACAATGAGCAGTTCTTC. Translated, it gives CASSLAGGDSHNEQFF.

The chain links TRBV20-1 to TRBJ2-2, with 10 bases that match TRBD2. V was clipped by 2 bases and J by 2 bases; unmatched bases: 5. Germline V gene sequence: CDR1 DFQATT, CDR2 SNEGSKA (reference sequence). CDR3 length: 16 residues. This CDR3 is CSARNGLAENTGELFF. CDR3 in DNA: TGCAGTGCTAGAAATGGACTAGCGGAAAACACCGGGGAGCTGTTTTTT.

This clonotype was recorded a few times. The chain has TRBV10-3 and TRBJ2-7; no clear D gene. The germline CDR1 and CDR2 sequences are ENHRY and SYGVKD. CDR3 length: 14 residues. Trimming cost V 2 bases and J 2 bases, with 10 bases left between them. CDR3 in DNA: TGTGCCATCAGTGAGGGCAGACAAACCTACGAGCAGTACGTC. Residues: CAISEGRQTYEQYV.

This chain joins TRBV27 and TRBJ1-2; 8 nucleotides line up with TRBD1. Germline CDR1 MNHEY, CDR2 SMNVEV (reference sequence). V lost 4 bases and J lost 4; bases outside the gene matches: 8. This CDR3 is 15 amino acids long. The CDR3 protein is CASSYRTGPSYGYTF. In DNA form, the CDR3 reads TGTGCCAGCAGTTACCGGACAGGGCCTTCCTATGGCTACACCTTC.